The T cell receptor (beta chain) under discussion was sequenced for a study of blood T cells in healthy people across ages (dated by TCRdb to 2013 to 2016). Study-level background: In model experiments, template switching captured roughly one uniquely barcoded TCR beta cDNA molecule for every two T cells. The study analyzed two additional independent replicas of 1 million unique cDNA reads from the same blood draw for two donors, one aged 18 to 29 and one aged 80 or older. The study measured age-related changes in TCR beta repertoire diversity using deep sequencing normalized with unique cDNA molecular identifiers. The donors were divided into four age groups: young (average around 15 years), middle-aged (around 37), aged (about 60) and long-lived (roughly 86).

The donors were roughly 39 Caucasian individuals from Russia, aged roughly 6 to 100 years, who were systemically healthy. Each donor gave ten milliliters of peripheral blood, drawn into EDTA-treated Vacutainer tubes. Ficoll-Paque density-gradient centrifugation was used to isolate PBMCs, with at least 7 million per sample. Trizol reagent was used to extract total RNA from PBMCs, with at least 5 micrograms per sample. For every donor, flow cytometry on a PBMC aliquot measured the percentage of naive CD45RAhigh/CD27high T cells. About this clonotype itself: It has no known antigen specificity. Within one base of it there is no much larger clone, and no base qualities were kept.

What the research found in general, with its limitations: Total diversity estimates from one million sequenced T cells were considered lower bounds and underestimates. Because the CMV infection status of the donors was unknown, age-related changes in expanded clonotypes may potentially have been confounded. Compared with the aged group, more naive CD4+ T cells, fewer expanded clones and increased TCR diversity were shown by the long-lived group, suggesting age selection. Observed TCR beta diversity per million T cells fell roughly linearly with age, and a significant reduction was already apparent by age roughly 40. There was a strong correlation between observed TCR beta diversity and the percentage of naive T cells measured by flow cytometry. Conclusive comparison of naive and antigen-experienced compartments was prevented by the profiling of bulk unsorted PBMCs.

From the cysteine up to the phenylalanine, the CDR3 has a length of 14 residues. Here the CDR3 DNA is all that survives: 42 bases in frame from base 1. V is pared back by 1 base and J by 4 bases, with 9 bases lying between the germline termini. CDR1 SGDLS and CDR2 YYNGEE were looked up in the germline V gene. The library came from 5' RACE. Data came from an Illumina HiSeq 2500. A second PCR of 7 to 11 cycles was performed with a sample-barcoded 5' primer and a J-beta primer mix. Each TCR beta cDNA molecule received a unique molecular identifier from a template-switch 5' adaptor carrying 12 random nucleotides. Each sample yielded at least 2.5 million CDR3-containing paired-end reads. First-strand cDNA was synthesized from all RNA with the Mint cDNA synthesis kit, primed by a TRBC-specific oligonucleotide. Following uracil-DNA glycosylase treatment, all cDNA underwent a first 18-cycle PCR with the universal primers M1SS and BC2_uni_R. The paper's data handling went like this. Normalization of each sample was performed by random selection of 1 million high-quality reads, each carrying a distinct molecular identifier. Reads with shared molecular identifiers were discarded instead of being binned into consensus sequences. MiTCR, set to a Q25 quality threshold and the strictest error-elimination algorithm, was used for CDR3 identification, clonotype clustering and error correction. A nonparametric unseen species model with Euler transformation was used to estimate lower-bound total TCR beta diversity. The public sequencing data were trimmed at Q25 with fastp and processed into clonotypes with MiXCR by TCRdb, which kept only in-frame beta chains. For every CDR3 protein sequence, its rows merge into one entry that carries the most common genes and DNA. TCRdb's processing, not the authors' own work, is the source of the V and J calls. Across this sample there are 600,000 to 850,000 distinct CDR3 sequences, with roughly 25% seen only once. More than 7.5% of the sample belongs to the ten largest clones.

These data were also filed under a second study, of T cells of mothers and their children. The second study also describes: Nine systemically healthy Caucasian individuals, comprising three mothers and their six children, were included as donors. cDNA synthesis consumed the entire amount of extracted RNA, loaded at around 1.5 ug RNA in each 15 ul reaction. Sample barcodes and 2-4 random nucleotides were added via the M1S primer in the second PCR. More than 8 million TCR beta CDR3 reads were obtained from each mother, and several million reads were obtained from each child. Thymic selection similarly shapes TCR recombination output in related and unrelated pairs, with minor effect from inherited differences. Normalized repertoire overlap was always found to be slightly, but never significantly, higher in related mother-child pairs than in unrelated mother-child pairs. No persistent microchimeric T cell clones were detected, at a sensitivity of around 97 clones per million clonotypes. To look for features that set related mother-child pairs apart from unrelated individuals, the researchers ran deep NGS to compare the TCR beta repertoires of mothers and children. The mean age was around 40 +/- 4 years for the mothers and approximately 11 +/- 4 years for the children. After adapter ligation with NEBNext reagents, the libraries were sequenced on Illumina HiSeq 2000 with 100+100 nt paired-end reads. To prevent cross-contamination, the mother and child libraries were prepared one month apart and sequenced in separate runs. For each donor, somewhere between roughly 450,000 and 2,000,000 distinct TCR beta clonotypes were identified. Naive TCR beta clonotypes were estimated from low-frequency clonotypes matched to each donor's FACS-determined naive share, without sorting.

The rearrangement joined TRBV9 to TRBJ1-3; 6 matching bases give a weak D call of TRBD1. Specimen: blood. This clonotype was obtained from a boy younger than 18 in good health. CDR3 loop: CASSVQDSGNTIYF. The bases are TGTGCCAGCAGCGTACAGGACAGCGGAAACACCATATATTTT. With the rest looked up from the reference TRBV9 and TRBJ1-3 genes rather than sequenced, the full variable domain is DSGVTQTPKHLITATGQRVTLRCSPRSGDLSVYWYQQSLDQGLQFLIQYYNGEERAKGNILERFSAQQFPDLHSELNLSSLELGDSALYFCASSVQDSGNTIYFGEGSWLTVV.